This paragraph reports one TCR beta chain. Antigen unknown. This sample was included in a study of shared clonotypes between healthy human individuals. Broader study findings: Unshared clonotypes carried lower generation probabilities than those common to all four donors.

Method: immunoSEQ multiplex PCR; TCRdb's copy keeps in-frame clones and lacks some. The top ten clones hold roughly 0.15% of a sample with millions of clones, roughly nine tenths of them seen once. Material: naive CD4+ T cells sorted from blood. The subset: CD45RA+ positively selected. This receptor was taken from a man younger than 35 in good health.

The CDR3 DNA sequence: TGTGCCAGCAGGACAGGGACAGGGGAATCCTACGAGCAGTACTTC. This gives the protein CASRTGTGESYEQYF. The chain has TRBV5-5 and TRBJ2-7; TRBD1 agrees at 10 bases. This CDR3 spans 15 amino acids. With V trimmed by 5 bases and J by 1 base, 6 bases remained unmatched. Germline assignment: CDR1 SGHKS and CDR2 YYEKEE (reference sequence).